This passage covers 2 T cell receptor beta chains from one sample sequenced in a study of a mutant IDH1 vaccine in newly diagnosed glioma. The time point is: week 35, safety follow-up. In every dose of vaccine, 300 ug of mutant IDH1 20-mer peptide was given alongside topical imiquimod. The antigens these receptors bind are not known. The data were produced by immunoSEQ multiplex PCR, yet TCRdb's version contains in-frame clones alone and is incomplete. The data contain 26,000 or so clones, roughly 85% of them singletons. The specimen was PBMCs, collected from a glioma patient whose treatment included an IDH1 peptide vaccine. These receptors came from a man aged 30 to 45 with glioma.

The CDR3 DNA is TGTGCCAGCAGTGAAGTCGGGTGGGTGAACACTGAAGCTTTCTTT. Translating gives CASSEVGWVNTEAFF. The chain employs TRBV2 and TRBJ1-1; D ambiguous. Germline V gives CDR1 SNHLY, CDR2 FYNNEI. The CDR3 spans 15 residues. V was pared by 1 base and J by 0 bases, with 9 bases between.

The chain combines TRBV9 with TRBJ2-1; 7 nucleotides line up with TRBD2. Germline CDR1 SGDLS, CDR2 YYNGEE. The trim removed 2 bases at V and 2 bases at J, leaving 4 bases unmatched. This CDR3 has 15 residues. The CDR3 DNA is TGTGCCAGCAGCGTGGCGGGGGAGACCTACAATGAGCAGTTCTTC. This gives the protein CASSVAGETYNEQFF.